The 6 T cell receptor beta chains presented below share a single source sample, sequenced in a study of OX40 agonist ivuxolimab in advanced cancers. Only in-frame clones appear in the TCRdb table, and some are missing; sequencing was by immunoSEQ multiplex PCR. This repertoire shows approximately 50,000 clones, around 85% found once; its top ten account for about 14%. The sequences come from CD4+ or CD8+ T cells sorted from blood, collected in a trial of the OX40 agonist ivuxolimab. These receptors were collected from an adult with an advanced solid tumor such as melanoma, head and neck, liver or kidney cancer.

The V and J genes are TRBV30 and TRBJ2-7; D remains unclear. The germline gives CDR1 GTSNPN, CDR2 SVGIG (reference sequence). Trimming left V 2 bases short and J 6 bases short, with 17 bases between. This CDR3 spans 14 amino acids. The DNA of the CDR3 is TGTGCCTGGAGTTGGGTAGAGACCGCCAGCGAGCAGTACTTC. It codes for CAWSWVETASEQYF.

The chain joins TRBV7-8 to TRBJ2-2; D tentatively reads TRBD1 or TRBD2 (6 bases each). This CDR3 is built from 15 residues. V was trimmed by 4 bases and J by 6 bases, leaving 15 bases between them. Germline values: CDR1 SGHVS, CDR2 FQNEAQ. CDR3 region: CASSSTPGASGELFF. The DNA for the CDR3 is TGTGCCAGCAGCTCGACACCGGGGGCTTCCGGGGAGCTGTTTTTT.

V is TRBV27 and J is TRBJ1-2; D perhaps matches TRBD1 (6 bases). The CDR3 runs to 15 residues. Per germline, CDR1 MNHEY and CDR2 SMNVEV (reference sequence). Trimming pared 8 bases from V and 7 bases from J, leaving 23 bases between. The CDR3: CASCPQGRLRGGYTF. CDR3 bases: TGTGCCAGCTGTCCCCAGGGGCGGTTACGGGGTGGCTACACCTTC.

This clone was observed a single time. The chain has TRBV10-2 and TRBJ2-5; D is unresolved. CDR1 is WSHSY, CDR2 SAAADI, per germline. The CDR3 loop spans 11 amino acids. The V end was cut by 2 bases, the J end by 5 bases, with 3 bases between. In DNA, the CDR3 is TGCGCCAGCAGTGAGGATGAGACCCAGTACTTC. This sequence encodes CASSEDETQYF.

This chain joins TRBV27 and TRBJ2-5; D gene uncertain. The germline V gene has CDR1 MNHEY and CDR2 SMNVEV (reference sequence). Trimming stripped 5 bases from V and 4 bases from J, with 8 bases between. The CDR3 length is 12 residues. CDR3 coding DNA: TGTGCCAGCAGTAAATGGGGAGAGACCCAGTACTTC. It is translated as CASSKWGETQYF.

The chain recombines TRBV4-3 with TRBJ2-3; a weak D match, TRBD2 (7 bases). CDR1 and CDR2 from the germline V gene are LGHNA and YSLEER. This CDR3 spans 14 amino acids. V was pared by 4 bases and J by 4 bases, with 12 bases between. CDR3 region: CASSPRGAPDTQYF. DNA for the CDR3: TGCGCCAGCAGCCCTCGGGGGGCCCCAGATACGCAGTATTTT.